This T cell receptor (beta chain) came from a study of blood T cell repertoires in COVID-19. Study-wide background: Researchers got acute and convalescent COVID-19 samples from the United States, Italy and Spain. PBMCs, B-cell-depleted T cells, or T cells provided the cDNA or gDNA that made up the material.

This CDR3 contains 13 residues. The V end was cut by 5 bases, the J end by 10 bases, with 17 bases between. Germline-derived CDR1 and CDR2 are MNHEY and SMNVEV (reference sequence). Per the study methods: Estimation of nucleated cell counts relied on the amplification of reference gene primers. Produced via immunoSEQ multiplex PCR; TCRdb's table is partial and in-frame only. D and trimming were read from the DNA, whereas the V and J calls and clone size are those reported in that table. The data hold 70,000 to 95,000 clones, with around 90% observed a single time. This sequence joins TRBV27 and TRBJ1-1; D perhaps matches TRBD1 (5 bases). The sequencing sample was made of peripheral blood. The clonotype comes from a woman between 50 and 59 years old in a cohort sampled during active COVID-19. CDR3: CASSKSKAGGAFF. DNA for the CDR3: TGTGCCAGCAGTAAATCGAAGGCCGGGGGAGCTTTCTTT.